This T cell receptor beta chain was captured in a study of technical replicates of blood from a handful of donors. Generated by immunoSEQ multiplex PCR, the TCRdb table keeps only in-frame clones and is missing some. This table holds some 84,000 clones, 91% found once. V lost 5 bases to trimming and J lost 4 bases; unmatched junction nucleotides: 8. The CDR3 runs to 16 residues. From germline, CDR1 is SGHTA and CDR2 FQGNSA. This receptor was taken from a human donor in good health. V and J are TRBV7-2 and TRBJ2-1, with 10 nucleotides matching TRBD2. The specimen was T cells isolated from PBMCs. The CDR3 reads CASSEWTSGLYNEQFF. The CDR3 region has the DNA TGTGCCAGCAGCGAGTGGACTAGCGGACTTTACAATGAGCAGTTCTTC. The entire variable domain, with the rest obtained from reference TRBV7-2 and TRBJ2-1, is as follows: GAGVSQSPSNKVTEKGKDVELRCDPISGHTALYWYRQSLGQGLEFLIYFQGNSAPDKSGLPSDRFSAERTGGSVSTLTIQRTQQEDSAVYLCASSEWTSGLYNEQFFGPGTRLTVL.